Each of the 23 T cell receptor beta chains below was sequenced from the same sample in a study of T-cell memory formation after mild COVID-19. Using its own MiXCR run on the 5' RACE reads, TCRdb lists one record per CDR3 protein. This sample has around 450,000 distinct CDR3 sequences, with more than 20% found just once. The sequenced sample was PBMCs or a T cell subset sorted from them (not recorded which). These receptors all come from an adult woman who had mild COVID-19 (a few samples of this study predate the infection). Cell type and time point are not known.

This clonotype was detected only a few times. The V gene is TRBV10-3, the J gene TRBJ2-5; tentatively, D is TRBD1 or TRBD2 (5 bases each). Trimming stripped 4 bases from V and 0 bases from J, with 6 bases between. The germline CDR1 and CDR2 sequences are ENHRY and SYGVKD. The CDR3 runs 13 residues. DNA of the CDR3: TGTGCCATCAGTGGGGGACACCAAGAGACCCAGTACTTC. Amino acids: CAISGGHQETQYF.

The rearrangement uses TRBV11-3 and TRBJ1-2; no definite D call. Germline V CDR1 and CDR2: SGHNT, YENEEA. V was pared by 4 bases and J by 6 bases, with 18 bases between. The CDR3 is 15 amino acids. CDR3 protein: CASSSHLTLMDGYTF. CDR3 nucleotides: TGTGCCAGCAGCTCGCATCTGACCCTGATGGATGGCTACACCTTC.

The chain carries TRBV29-1 and TRBJ2-3, with TRBD2 matching over 12 bases. The ends lost 4 bases at V and 7 bases at J; junction bases unmatched: 6. The V gene's germline CDR1 is SQVTM and CDR2 ANQGSEA. The CDR3 loop spans 14 amino acids. CDR3 DNA: TGCAGCGTTGGTTCGGGACTAGCGGGTTATACGCAGTATTTT. This gives the protein CSVGSGLAGYTQYF.

This rearrangement joins TRBV9 to TRBJ1-6; D call uncertain. The CDR3 has 12 residues. CDR1 is SGDLS, CDR2 YYNGEE, per germline. V lost 1 base and J 8 bases, leaving 4 bases between the germline ends. The CDR3: CASSVRDSPLHF. In DNA form, the CDR3 reads TGTGCCAGCAGCGTACGGGATTCACCCCTCCACTTT.

This clonotype was observed a handful of times. The gene calls are TRBV7-2 and TRBJ1-5; D is unclear. Germline values: CDR1 SGHTA, CDR2 FQGNSA. This CDR3 has 12 residues. The germline V and J ends were trimmed by 5 bases and 7 bases, with 9 bases remaining between them. The CDR3 DNA follows: TGTGCCAGCAGCCCCGATTCGCAGCCCCAGCATTTT. This gives the protein CASSPDSQPQHF.

V gene TRBV11-1 combines with J gene TRBJ2-7, with TRBD1 matching 7 bases. This CDR3 spans 14 amino acids. V was clipped by 5 bases and J by 2 bases; unmatched bases: 6. CDR1 and CDR2 from the germline V gene are SGHAT and FQDESV (reference sequence). The CDR3 reads CASSKTGPPYEQYF. The CDR3, as DNA: TGTGCCAGCAGCAAGACAGGGCCCCCCTACGAGCAGTACTTC. The full variable domain, completed using reference TRBV11-1 and TRBJ2-7, is EAEVAQSPRYKITEKSQAVAFWCDPISGHATLYWYRQILGQGPELLVQFQDESVVDDSQLPKDRFSAERLKGVDSTLKIQPAELGDSAMYLCASSKTGPPYEQYFGPGTRLTVT.

The V call is TRBV19, the J call TRBJ1-1; D is uncertain. Germline V gene lookup returns CDR1 LNHDA and CDR2 SQIVND (reference sequence). The V gene lost 6 bases and the J gene lost 1 base, with 9 bases spanning the gap. This CDR3 comprises 13 residues. The CDR3 nucleotides read TGTGCCAGTAGCGATGCATGGAACACTGAAGCTTTCTTT. Translating gives CASSDAWNTEAFF.

V and J are TRBV6-6 and TRBJ2-5, with 8 bases lining up with TRBD2. The CDR3 covers 17 residues. J gave up 8 bases and V 2 bases, and 16 bases lay outside the gene matches. Per germline, CDR1 MNHNY and CDR2 SVGAGI (reference sequence). The CDR3, as DNA: TGTGCCAGCAGTTACGGGTCGGGGGGGCCGGTTAGAGGAACCCAGTACTTC. Its translation: CASSYGSGGPVRGTQYF.

This chain's CDR3 is CASSLQGALNYGYTF. DNA for the CDR3: TGTGCCAGCAGTTTACAGGGGGCCCTGAACTATGGCTACACCTTC. V and J are TRBV11-2 and TRBJ1-2; 9 nucleotides agree with TRBD1. Trimming at V came to 6 bases and at J to 2 bases, leaving 7 bases not matched to a gene. The CDR3 totals 15 residues. From germline, CDR1 is SGHAT and CDR2 FQNNGV.

The genes are TRBV3-1 and TRBJ2-7; D unresolved. Trimming stripped 4 bases from V and 5 bases from J, with 12 bases between. The V gene's germline CDR1 is LGHDT and CDR2 YNNKEL (reference sequence). The CDR3 loop spans 13 amino acids. The CDR3 here is CASSLPPVHEQYF. For the CDR3, the DNA is TGTGCCAGCAGCCTCCCCCCGGTCCACGAGCAGTACTTC.

In this sample, this clonotype turned up a few times. V and J are TRBV7-2 and TRBJ1-2, with D perhaps TRBD1 (5 bases). V was clipped by 3 bases and J by 0 bases, with 8 bases between them. This CDR3 spans 14 amino acids. Germline CDR1 SGHTA, CDR2 FQGNSA. The CDR3 DNA is TGTGCCAGCAGCTTGAGACAGCCTAACTATGGCTACACCTTC. The encoded protein is CASSLRQPNYGYTF.

This clonotype was detected a few times. V and J are TRBV28 and TRBJ1-5; 7 bases align to TRBD1. V lost 5 bases to trimming and J lost 4 bases; unmatched junction nucleotides: 5. There are 14 residues in the CDR3. Per germline, CDR1 MDHEN and CDR2 SYDVKM. The CDR3 DNA reads as TGTGCCAGCAGTAACCCGACAGGGAATCAGCCCCAGCATTTT. Translation: CASSNPTGNQPQHF. Combining the CDR3 with reference TRBV28 and TRBJ1-5 gives the whole variable domain DVKVTQSSRYLVKRTGEKVFLECVQDMDHENMFWYRQDPGLGLRLIYFSYDVKMKEKGDIPEGYSVSREKKERFSLILESASTNQTSMYLCASSNPTGNQPQHFGDGTRLSIL.

The chain couples TRBV6-2 or TRBV6-3 to TRBJ1-1, with 9 bases matching TRBD1. CDR3 length: 19 amino acids. Germline V CDR1 and CDR2: MNHEY, SVGEGT. The ends lost 2 bases at V and 0 bases at J; junction bases unmatched: 13. CDR3 DNA sequence: TGTGCCAGCAGTTACCTTACAGGGGGCACGTCCTCCATGAACACTGAAGCTTTCTTT. It specifies CASSYLTGGTSSMNTEAFF.

The chain uses TRBV18 and TRBJ1-1; D uncertain. The CDR3 extends over 16 amino acids. Germline CDR1 KGHSH, CDR2 LQKENI. The V end lost 0 bases, the J end lost 4 bases, and 15 bases lay between the germline ends. The DNA of the CDR3 is TGTGCCAGCTCACCACCGGTGCCGGGGATAGCCACTGAAGCTTTCTTT. Its translation: CASSPPVPGIATEAFF.

The chain employs TRBV4-3 and TRBJ2-5; a weak D match, TRBD1 (6 bases). Per the germline V gene, CDR1 is LGHNA and CDR2 is YSLEER. V was pared by 2 bases and J by 2 bases, with 15 bases between. This CDR3 region has 16 residues. The CDR3 coding sequence is TGCGCCAGCAGCCAACGAGGGGGTACGCGTCAAGAGACCCAGTACTTC. Translating it yields CASSQRGGTRQETQYF.

V gene TRBV6-6 combines with J gene TRBJ1-2; 8 bases are shared with TRBD1. V lost 6 bases, J lost 0 bases, and 9 bases stayed unmatched. In germline, CDR1 is MNHNY, CDR2 SVGAGI (reference sequence). The CDR3 length is 16 residues. The CDR3 is CASSSNGQGPNYGYTF. CDR3 in DNA: TGTGCCAGCAGCTCAAATGGACAGGGTCCTAACTATGGCTACACCTTC.

The chain uses TRBV6-2 or TRBV6-3 and TRBJ2-7; D is possibly TRBD2 (6 bases). Germline V gives CDR1 MNHEY, CDR2 SVGEGT. V gave up 5 bases and J gave up 7 bases, with 12 bases separating them. The CDR3 spans 12 residues. CDR3 region: CASSQGLAEQYF. In DNA form, the CDR3 reads TGTGCCAGCAGTCAGGGACTGGCTGAGCAGTACTTC.

The rearrangement links TRBV5-1 to TRBJ1-1; TRBD1 matches at 9 bases. Germline V gene lookup returns CDR1 SGHRS and CDR2 YFSETQ. The CDR3 loop spans 16 amino acids. V lost 6 bases to trimming and J lost 2 bases; unmatched junction nucleotides: 11. The CDR3 protein is CASTKTGTGYNTEAFF. The DNA of the CDR3 is TGCGCCAGCACCAAAACCGGGACAGGGTATAACACTGAAGCTTTCTTT.

Only a few counts were recorded for this clonotype. The chain links TRBV7-9 to TRBJ2-5; D is unresolved. CDR1 and CDR2 from the germline V gene are SEHNR and FQNEAQ (reference sequence). The CDR3 contains 13 residues. Between the trimmed V and J ends, which lost 4 bases and 5 bases, there was a span of 11 bases. In DNA, the CDR3 is TGTGCCAGCAGCTCCTCCAATGCGGAGACCCAGTACTTC. It is translated as CASSSSNAETQYF.

This clonotype was seen many times. The V gene is TRBV11-2, the J gene TRBJ1-1, with D maybe TRBD1 (6 bases). V was shortened by 1 base and J by 1 base, with 7 bases between the two germline ends. Germline V gene sequence: CDR1 SGHAT, CDR2 FQNNGV. The CDR3 runs 14 residues. CDR3 loop: CASSLAGANTEAFF. The DNA of the CDR3 is TGTGCCAGCAGCTTAGCAGGGGCGAACACTGAAGCTTTCTTT.

Only a few counts were recorded for this clonotype. The chain is built from TRBV24-1 and TRBJ2-2; D unresolved. The length of the CDR3 is 13 residues. Per the germline V gene, CDR1 is KGHDR and CDR2 is SFDVKD. The ends were cut back, 6 bases at V and 1 base at J, with 5 bases in the middle. The DNA of the CDR3 is TGTGCCACCAGTCTCCTGAACACCGGGGAGCTGTTTTTT. This codes for CATSLLNTGELFF.

This clonotype was detected a few times. This chain joins TRBV12-3 or TRBV12-4 and TRBJ2-5; D is uncertain. CDR3 length: 11 residues. V lost 8 bases and J 3 bases, leaving 7 bases between the germline ends. In DNA, the CDR3 is TGTGCCAGCGGAGTTAAAGAGACCCAGTACTTC. This gives the protein CASGVKETQYF.

This clonotype appeared a few times. V usage is TRBV12-3 or TRBV12-4 and J usage is TRBJ2-7; D ambiguous. The CDR3 consists of 13 residues. The V end lost 6 bases, the J end lost 2 bases, and 11 bases lay between the germline ends. The DNA for the CDR3 is TGTGCCAGCAGCTTCACAAGCGCCTACGAGCAGTACTTC. As protein: CASSFTSAYEQYF.